The clone carrying this T cell receptor beta chain was seen a handful of times. The antigen is unknown. This sample stems from a study of blood T cells in healthy people across ages. V was clipped by 2 bases and J by 0 bases; unmatched bases: 8. The CDR3 has 18 residues. CDR1 and CDR2 from the germline V gene are MNHEY and SVGEGT. Overall study results and limits: Diversity estimates from one million T cells were considered underestimates. A roughly linear fall in TCR beta diversity per million T cells was seen with increasing age.

Every sample gave at least 5 micrograms of total RNA when it was extracted. It was with a sample-barcoded 5' primer and a J-beta primer mix that a second PCR of roughly 6 to 12 cycles was run. A single record per CDR3 protein comes from TCRdb applying MiXCR to the 5' RACE reads. Among around 2 million distinct CDR3 sequences listed, around 42% were seen once. This chain joins TRBV6-2 or TRBV6-3 and TRBJ2-1; 9 bases fit TRBD2. The receptor comes from a human donor in good health. The sample was blood. CDR3 nucleotides: TGTGCCAGCAGTTACGACCCAAGTAGCGGGAGCTCCTACAATGAGCAGTTCTTC. This translates into CASSYDPSSGSSYNEQFF.